These T cell receptor beta chains were read from a single sample in a study of cytomegalovirus exposure and HLA in healthy donors. Assay: immunoSEQ multiplex PCR; the TCRdb copy retains only in-frame clones and omits some. The data contain about 200,000 clones, around 86% of them singletons. Sequencing input: PBMCs. The receptors stem from a woman aged 40-49 years in good health and CMV-seronegative. Each CDR3 is given without its conserved first and last residue. Fields, in order: V gene, CDR3 protein.

v_gene: TRBV29-1; CDR3aa: SVAFRGRNTEAF
v_gene: TRBV6-5; CDR3aa: ASSYSRLNTEAF
v_gene: TRBV2; CDR3aa: ASVGLAGGHYEQY
v_gene: TRBV10-1; CDR3aa: ASSETSGEQF
v_gene: TRBV18; CDR3aa: ASSQRTGTGEAQY
v_gene: TRBV28; CDR3aa: ASSSSTGESYNEQF
v_gene: TRBV5-4; CDR3aa: ASGTGVPQY
v_gene: TRBV5-1; CDR3aa: ASGPGQDFGNTIY
v_gene: TRBV5-1; CDR3aa: ASSFGSANTGELF
v_gene: TRBV15; CDR3aa: ATSGQGGNTEAF
v_gene: TRBV9; CDR3aa: ASSLSLRQTDTQY
v_gene: TRBV28; CDR3aa: ASSKGGSGNTIY
v_gene: TRBV6-5; CDR3aa: ASSSDLSQPQH
v_gene: TRBV6-5; CDR3aa: ASSNFRVAGEKLF
v_gene: TRBV6-1; CDR3aa: ASSSDRGGYT
v_gene: TRBV6-1; CDR3aa: ASRQPSTDTQY
v_gene: TRBV29-1; CDR3aa: SVDGTATEAF
v_gene: TRBV11-2; CDR3aa: ASSLDMGRGGNEQF
v_gene: TRBV9; CDR3aa: ASSVRLADTGELF
v_gene: TRBV5-1; CDR3aa: ASSGGQGVPGPDTQY
v_gene: TRBV6-5; CDR3aa: ASSYGAGDGYT
v_gene: TRBV5-1; CDR3aa: ASSRTGAGSTDTQY
v_gene: TRBV19; CDR3aa: ASRQGVVQPQH
v_gene: TRBV30; CDR3aa: AWGPGTAHSYEQY
v_gene: TRBV5-1; CDR3aa: ASSLAQGGTGELF
v_gene: TRBV5-5; CDR3aa: ASRFTLTGSTEAF